This TCR beta chain was documented in a study of blood T cell repertoires in COVID-19 (dated by TCRdb to 2020 to 2021). About the full investigation: Samples covering the acute and convalescent phases of COVID-19 were provided by collaborators in the United States, Italy and Spain. The prospective study material was composed of cDNA or gDNA derived from T cells, B-cell-depleted T cells, or PBMCs. Deeply sampled blood TCRbeta repertoires from subjects exposed to, actively infected with, or recovered from COVID-19 were included in the dataset. The repertoires were released in a freely available public database intended as a resource for research on the immune response to SARS-CoV-2. Samples came from the ongoing ImmuneRACE study (first 160 participants) plus 1,254 subjects from 6 global collaborators. A de-identified subject ID, COVID-19 status, age in years and sex were almost always included in the sample metadata. Where available, HLA class I and class II types were taken from metadata supplied by the sample provider and were not determined by assay-based typing.

Each collaborating institution followed its own protocols to collect whole blood in K2EDTA tubes. For TCRbeta analysis, collaborators shipped samples in one of three forms: frozen whole blood, isolated PBMCs, or DNA extracted from either of those sample types. As to this clone: The antigen it binds to is not known. The input lacks base qualities; no much larger clone sits a single base away.

TCRbeta CDR3 regions were amplified from genomic DNA using the immunoSEQ Assay, a bias-controlled multiplex PCR. In the authors' own workflow: The number of nucleated cells in each sample was estimated from the amplification of reference gene primers within the assay. To quantify the absolute abundance of each unique TCRbeta CDR3 rearrangement, sequence reads were collapsed and filtered. Productive Simpson clonality was computed per sample as the square root of Simpson's diversity index over productive rearrangements. The immuneACCESS repertoire file appears here via TCRdb, limited to in-frame rearrangements. These files lack a portion of the clones; in checked studies, under half of the deficit traces to unresolved V genes, and the cause of the others is not known. D and trimming were read from the DNA, whereas the V and J calls and clone size are those reported in that table. This sample holds around 260,000 clones; about 89% were observed only once. The ten biggest clones cover roughly 0.8% of the sample.

At the junction V is shortened by 4 bases and J by 0 bases; bases outside the gene matches: 6. The CDR3 covers 15 residues, taking in both the cysteine and the phenylalanine. Only CDR3 DNA remains: 45 bases, in frame from the first base. The germline V gene sets CDR1 to SGHDT and CDR2 to YYEEEE. Results the study describes overall, beyond this receptor: Clinical and demographic metadata were provided uncurated, with the amount varying by source and participant.

Sequencing was done on a sample of peripheral blood. The chain joins TRBV5-6 to TRBJ1-2; 7 bases in the middle match TRBD1. The sequence was collected from a man aged 25 to 45 with acute or convalescent COVID-19. For the CDR3, the sequence is CASSPSGTANYGYTF. The nucleotide sequence reads as follows: TGTGCCAGCAGCCCATCCGGGACAGCTAACTATGGCTACACCTTC.